This is a list of T cell receptor beta chains from one sample in a study of cytomegalovirus exposure and HLA in healthy donors. Produced via immunoSEQ multiplex PCR; TCRdb's table is partial and in-frame only. The sample holds about 130,000 clones, around 8.5% seen once. Sequenced sample: PBMCs. The receptor source for this set is a man aged 40-50 years in good health and CMV-seronegative. Each CDR3 is given without its conserved first and last residue.

V	J	CDR3
TRBV2	TRBJ2-5	ASTPESPQETQY
TRBV5-6	TRBJ1-3	ASSWGQYSGNTIY
TRBV2	TRBJ2-1	ASLGRGEVGNEQF
TRBV10-3	TRBJ2-7	AIRRGLGNEQY
TRBV4-3	TRBJ1-1	ASSQNDRGLVNTEAF
TRBV28	TRBJ2-5	ASRRLAGALQETQY
TRBV5-4	TRBJ2-2	ASSNDLAVGELF
TRBV7-2	TRBJ2-5	ASRGGEETQY
TRBV6-1	TRBJ1-1	ASSRARNTEAF
TRBV5-1	TRBJ2-3	ASSQGQIATDTQY
TRBV9	TRBJ2-1	ASSPRPSSYNEQF
TRBV30	TRBJ2-7	AVSGGPYEQY
TRBV2	TRBJ1-3	ASSKQGPVSGNTIY
TRBV2	TRBJ2-2	ASSIDSFSNTGELF
TRBV5-1	TRBJ1-2	ASSGGGTYGYT
TRBV9	TRBJ2-3	ASSVGAGGADTQY
TRBV7-8	TRBJ2-7	ASSPRTEQY
TRBV7-8	TRBJ2-5	ASSISSGQETQY
TRBV18	TRBJ1-4	ASSLGRRDEKLF
TRBV9	TRBJ2-2	ASSVGGSTGELF
TRBV6-1	TRBJ1-1	ASSALTGMNTEAF
TRBV5-4	TRBJ2-5	ASSFTPPRGETQY
TRBV5-4	TRBJ1-1	ASSLAWNTEAF
TRBV19	TRBJ2-2	ASSMISGGELF
TRBV7-2	TRBJ1-6	ASSLASGALH
TRBV21-1	TRBJ2-4	ATGEETLPLAKNIQY
TRBV5-4	TRBJ1-6	ASSRGQFSPLH
TRBV18	TRBJ1-2	ASSDRSYGYT
TRBV11-2	TRBJ1-2	ASSLLEGGVDGYT
TRBV25-1	TRBJ2-3	ASSEYGGGGGADTRY
TRBV9	TRBJ2-2	ASTKTGVGNTGELF
TRBV5-1	TRBJ2-1	ASSAQVGNNEQF
TRBV11-2	TRBJ1-2	ASSPSTVYGYT
TRBV11-2	TRBJ2-6	ASSPPGNGANVLT
TRBV28	TRBJ1-2	ASSPTRQGGYGYT
TRBV6-1	TRBJ2-1	ASSETLAGAYNEQF
TRBV7-7	TRBJ2-6	ASSPGQSGANVLT
TRBV14	TRBJ2-5	ASSLSQETQY
TRBV13	TRBJ2-7	ASSLGGGAAYEQY
TRBV6-1	TRBJ2-7	ASTGGVYEQY
TRBV19	TRBJ2-7	ATYGTNYEQY
TRBV4-2	TRBJ2-7	ASSQDSGRGGSSYEQY
TRBV7-8	TRBJ2-2	ASSFPTGGSTGELF
TRBV27	TRBJ1-2	ASSLLAGYGYT
TRBV7-8	TRBJ1-1	ARRLQVTF
TRBV7-9	TRBJ2-6	ASSPPTGPGANVLT
TRBV27	TRBJ1-1	ASTPGGGNTEAF
TRBV10-3	TRBJ2-7	AISPSGLPYEQY
TRBV5-1	TRBJ2-2	ASGQAVTGELF
TRBV18	TRBJ1-5	ASSPPTGGNQPQH